The next 3 T cell receptor beta chains were all read from a single sample in a study of T cells in Graves' hyperthyroidism and ophthalmopathy. RNA transcripts were the template for amplifying TCR beta CDR3 regions. Researchers ran a first-round RT-PCR on the TCR CDR3 using the HTBI primer set. TCRdb ran MiXCR on the multiplex PCR reads and lists one entry per CDR3 protein. The sample lists around 600,000 distinct CDR3 sequences; more than 13% were seen once. The sample taken for sequencing was blood. The source of these receptors is a woman aged 18 to 35 with Graves' ophthalmopathy.

This clonotype came up a few times. J is TRBJ2-1 and V is TRBV2; unclear D gene. CDR1 is SNHLY and CDR2 is FYNNEI in the germline V gene. This CDR3 contains 15 residues. The V end lost 7 bases, the J end lost 7 bases, and 20 bases lay between the germline ends. CDR3 sequence (DNA): TGTGCCAGCACTCCGTCCAGCTCCTCAGGAAATGAGCAGTTCTTC. It specifies CASTPSSSSGNEQFF.

This clonotype was seen repeatedly, ten times or more. The V and J genes are TRBV28 and TRBJ2-5; D call uncertain. CDR3 length: 16 residues. V dropped 4 bases and J dropped 0 bases, with 15 bases sitting between them. Germline CDR1 is MDHEN and CDR2 is SYDVKM. Here the CDR3 DNA reads TGTGCCAGCAGTTCAAACTCGGAAGTATACCAAGAGACCCAGTACTTC. Protein sequence: CASSSNSEVYQETQYF. Full variable domain (outside the CDR3, taken from reference TRBV28 and TRBJ2-5): DVKVTQSSRYLVKRTGEKVFLECVQDMDHENMFWYRQDPGLGLRLIYFSYDVKMKEKGDIPEGYSVSREKKERFSLILESASTNQTSMYLCASSSNSEVYQETQYFGPGTRLLVL.

There are many counts of this clonotype. The chain links TRBV3-1 to TRBJ2-7; D is undetermined. CDR3 length: 13 amino acids. The ends were cut back, 2 bases at V and 2 bases at J, with 7 bases in the middle. Germline CDR1 and CDR2: LGHDT and YNNKEL (reference sequence). The CDR3 reads CASSQLGTYEQYF. The CDR3 nucleotides are TGTGCCAGCAGCCAACTTGGGACCTACGAGCAGTACTTC.